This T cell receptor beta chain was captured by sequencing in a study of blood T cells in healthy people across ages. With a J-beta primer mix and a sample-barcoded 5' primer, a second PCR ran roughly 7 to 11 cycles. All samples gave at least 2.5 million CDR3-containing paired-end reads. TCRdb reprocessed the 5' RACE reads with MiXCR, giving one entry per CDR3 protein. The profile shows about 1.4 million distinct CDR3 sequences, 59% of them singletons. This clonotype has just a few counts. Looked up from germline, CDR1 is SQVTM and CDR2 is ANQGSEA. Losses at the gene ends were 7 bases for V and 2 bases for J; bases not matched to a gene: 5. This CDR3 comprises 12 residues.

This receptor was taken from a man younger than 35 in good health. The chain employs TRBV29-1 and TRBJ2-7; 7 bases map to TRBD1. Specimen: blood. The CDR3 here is CSGGDRTYEQYF. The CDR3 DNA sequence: TGCAGCGGAGGGGACAGAACCTACGAGCAGTACTTC.